The 2 T cell receptor beta chains below all came from one sample that was sequenced in a study of vaccination and CD4 T cells after COVID-19. Time point denoted: late sampling 161 to 241 days after vaccination in three convalescent patients. Treatment described: roughly ten-day PBMC culture with coronavirus spike peptide pools or control peptides (ViraFEST assay). Their specific antigens are unknown. At the Johns Hopkins FTIC core, DNA taken from cultured CD4+ T cells was sequenced by way of the Oncomine TCR Beta short-read assay. One entry per CDR3 protein results from TCRdb running MiXCR on the PCR reads. The sample lists around 18,000 distinct CDR3 sequences; about 51% were seen once. The material was CD4+ T cells from blood, cultured in vitro, obtained about 7 months after SARS-CoV-2 vaccination. Receptors originate from a human donor who had recovered from COVID-19.

V gene TRBV5-4 combines with J gene TRBJ2-7, with D possibly matching TRBD2 (5 bases). This CDR3 spans 13 amino acids. CDR1 and CDR2 (germline): SGHNT, YYREEE (reference sequence). With 7 bases removed from V and 1 base from J, the gap between germline ends came to 12 bases. The DNA for the CDR3 is TGTGCCAGCCGCCGGGATTTATCCTACGAGCAGTACTTC. Encoded protein: CASRRDLSYEQYF.

This clonotype was found a few times. This chain connects TRBV7-2 to TRBJ2-7; 13 bases match TRBD2. V trimming: 5 bases; J trimming: 2 bases; junction bases outside the gene matches: 18. The CDR3 loop spans 20 amino acids. The germline CDR1 and CDR2 sequences are SGHTA and FQGNSA. This CDR3 reads CASSPIGTSGNPLSTYEQYF. CDR3 in DNA: TGTGCCAGCAGCCCTATAGGGACTAGCGGGAATCCCCTGTCGACCTACGAGCAGTACTTC.